This T cell receptor (beta chain) came from a study of TIL therapy for anti-PD-1-resistant metastatic lung cancer. This was the immunoSEQ v3 assay. Some clones are missing from TCRdb's copy, which holds only in-frame ones; the method was immunoSEQ multiplex PCR. The profile shows approximately 53,000 clones, 70% to 80% of them singletons. In this sample, this clone turned up once. This CDR3 comprises 17 residues. CDR1 SEHNR and CDR2 FQNEAQ come from the germline V gene (reference sequence). Germline trimming cut 5 bases from V and 8 bases from J; bases unmatched to any gene: 14. Time point indicated: pre-treatment sample, taken before nivolumab and TIL therapy.

Sequences were derived from blood, sampled at baseline. The clonotype comes from a woman aged 25 to 80 with non-small cell lung cancer. This rearrangement joins TRBV7-9 to TRBJ2-1; 11 bases match TRBD2. The CDR3 loop is CASSHTSTSGRTDEQFF. The DNA of the CDR3 is TGTGCCAGCAGCCATACAAGTACTAGCGGGAGAACGGATGAGCAGTTCTTC.